This is a list of T cell receptor beta chains from one sample in a study of immune reconstitution after stem cell transplant in scleroderma. In TCRdb, the RT-PCR reads were re-called with MiXCR into one record per CDR3 protein. The sample carries some 2,000 distinct CDR3 sequences, about a sixth recorded once. The biological material was taken before or after autologous hematopoietic stem cell transplantation (not recorded which). Receptor source: a female donor with systemic sclerosis. The CDR3 runs from the conserved cysteine through the conserved F or W. D genes are given only for firm matches. Not all rows give a size; the values are once, few, many and, for expanded clones, a class.

CDR3aa: CASSGETQYF
CDR3nt: TGTGCCAGCAGTGGAGAGACCCAGTACTTC
abundance: few
j_gene: TRBJ2-5
v_gene: TRBV2
len: 10
d_gene: -

CDR3aa: CASRITGGAVKNIQYF
CDR3nt: TGTGCCAGCAGAATAACAGGGGGAGCGGTCAAAAACATTCAGTACTTC
abundance: medium-sized
j_gene: TRBJ2-4
v_gene: TRBV28
len: 16
d_gene: TRBD1

CDR3aa: CAWEAASSTDTQYF
CDR3nt: TGTGCCTGGGAGGCAGCCTCTAGCACAGATACGCAGTATTTT
abundance: -
j_gene: TRBJ2-3
v_gene: TRBV30
len: 14
d_gene: -

CDR3aa: CASSPSLEGIRGYTF
CDR3nt: TGTGCCAGCAGCCCCTCGCTAGAGGGGATTAGGGGCTACACCTTC
abundance: large
j_gene: TRBJ1-2
v_gene: TRBV7-8
len: 15
d_gene: -

CDR3aa: CSARDIAGSWIAGVEETQYF
CDR3nt: TGCAGTGCTAGAGACATAGCGGGTTCGTGGATAGCGGGAGTAGAAGAGACCCAGTACTTC
abundance: medium-sized
j_gene: TRBJ2-5
v_gene: TRBV20-1
len: 20
d_gene: TRBD2

CDR3aa: CASSPGLPANTGELFF
CDR3nt: TGTGCCAGCAGCCCCGGACTACCAGCGAACACCGGGGAGCTGTTTTTT
abundance: large
j_gene: TRBJ2-2
v_gene: TRBV7-3
len: 16
d_gene: -

CDR3aa: CASSFRGTDTQYF
CDR3nt: TGTGCCAGCAGCTTCCGGGGCACAGATACGCAGTATTTT
abundance: few
j_gene: TRBJ2-3
v_gene: TRBV7-9
len: 13
d_gene: -

CDR3aa: CASSFTSGRAPGELFF
CDR3nt: TGTGCCAGCAGCTTTACTAGCGGGAGGGCCCCCGGGGAGCTGTTTTTT
abundance: -
j_gene: TRBJ2-2
v_gene: TRBV7-3
len: 16
d_gene: TRBD2

CDR3aa: CASSDQSPTGSWGNTIYF
CDR3nt: TGTGCCAGCAGTGACCAATCCCCCACAGGGTCGTGGGGAAACACCATATATTTT
abundance: medium-sized
j_gene: TRBJ1-3
v_gene: TRBV25-1
len: 18
d_gene: -

CDR3aa: CSVEPSRGEKLFF
CDR3nt: TGCAGCGTTGAGCCCAGTCGCGGGGAAAAACTGTTTTTT
abundance: medium-sized
j_gene: TRBJ1-4
v_gene: TRBV29-1
len: 13
d_gene: -

CDR3aa: CASSYGPDTQYF
CDR3nt: TGTGCCAGCAGTTACGGGCCAGATACGCAGTATTTT
abundance: many
j_gene: TRBJ2-3
v_gene: TRBV6-2/TRBV6-3
len: 12
d_gene: -

CDR3aa: CSARAPGGLKQPQHF
CDR3nt: TGCAGTGCTAGGGCCCCGGGGGGCCTGAAGCAGCCCCAGCATTTT
abundance: medium-sized
j_gene: TRBJ1-5
v_gene: TRBV20-1
len: 15
d_gene: -

CDR3aa: CASSPSPGFEREGTEQFF
CDR3nt: TGTGCCAGCAGCCCCTCCCCTGGGTTTGAGCGGGAGGGCACTGAGCAGTTCTTC
abundance: -
j_gene: TRBJ2-1
v_gene: TRBV5-4
len: 18
d_gene: TRBD2

CDR3aa: CATLIPPWDEQFF
CDR3nt: TGTGCCACTCTCATCCCGCCCTGGGATGAGCAGTTCTTC
abundance: large
j_gene: TRBJ2-1
v_gene: TRBV6-1
len: 13
d_gene: -

CDR3aa: CASSHGTTTEAFF
CDR3nt: TGTGCCAGCAGTCACGGGACTACCACTGAAGCTTTCTTT
abundance: medium-sized
j_gene: TRBJ1-1
v_gene: TRBV27
len: 13
d_gene: -

CDR3aa: CASSHHGQETQYF
CDR3nt: TGTGCCAGCAGCCACCATGGGCAAGAGACCCAGTACTTC
abundance: medium-sized
j_gene: TRBJ2-5
v_gene: TRBV3-1
len: 13
d_gene: -

CDR3aa: CASSPPSGVGEQYF
CDR3nt: TGTGCCAGCAGTCCCCCTAGCGGGGTAGGCGAGCAGTACTTC
abundance: -
j_gene: TRBJ2-7
v_gene: TRBV12-3/TRBV12-4
len: 14
d_gene: TRBD2

CDR3aa: CASSPLRVVCDEQFF
CDR3nt: TGTGCCAGCTCACCACTAAGGGTCGTTTGTGATGAGCAGTTCTTC
abundance: few
j_gene: TRBJ2-1
v_gene: TRBV18
len: 15
d_gene: -

CDR3aa: CASSLTPKSSYNEQFF
CDR3nt: TGCGCCAGCAGCTTGACTCCGAAGAGCTCCTACAATGAGCAGTTCTTC
abundance: -
j_gene: TRBJ2-1
v_gene: TRBV5-1
len: 16
d_gene: -

CDR3aa: CSGTGDSNQPQHF
CDR3nt: TGCAGTGGGACAGGGGATAGCAATCAGCCCCAGCATTTT
abundance: medium-sized
j_gene: TRBJ1-5
v_gene: TRBV20-1
len: 13
d_gene: TRBD1

CDR3aa: CASSLSGQILLHGYTF
CDR3nt: TGTGCCAGCAGCTTATCAGGACAGATACTTCTACATGGCTACACCTTC
abundance: many
j_gene: TRBJ1-2
v_gene: TRBV11-2
len: 16
d_gene: -

CDR3aa: CASSLTGTAEYNEQFF
CDR3nt: TGTGCCAGCAGTTTAACCGGGACAGCGGAATACAATGAGCAGTTCTTC
abundance: -
j_gene: TRBJ2-1
v_gene: TRBV27
len: 16
d_gene: TRBD1

CDR3aa: CASSNRDSEKLFF
CDR3nt: TGTGCCAGCAGCAACCGGGACAGTGAAAAACTGTTTTTT
abundance: -
j_gene: TRBJ1-4
v_gene: TRBV9
len: 13
d_gene: TRBD1

CDR3aa: CASSAIGRVADTEAFF
CDR3nt: TGCGCCAGCAGCGCGATCGGCCGGGTGGCGGACACTGAAGCTTTCTTT
abundance: medium-sized
j_gene: TRBJ1-1
v_gene: TRBV5-1
len: 16
d_gene: -

CDR3aa: CASSFWGSSYEQYF
CDR3nt: TGTGCCAGCAGCTTTTGGGGTTCATCCTACGAGCAGTACTTC
abundance: medium-sized
j_gene: TRBJ2-7
v_gene: TRBV5-6
len: 14
d_gene: -

CDR3aa: CASTFETLDSGEQFF
CDR3nt: TGTGCCAGCACCTTTGAGACACTCGATAGCGGTGAGCAGTTCTTC
abundance: medium-sized
j_gene: TRBJ2-1
v_gene: TRBV7-2
len: 15
d_gene: -

CDR3aa: CASSILAGDTQYF
CDR3nt: TGTGCCAGTAGTATACTAGCAGGGGATACGCAGTATTTT
abundance: medium-sized
j_gene: TRBJ2-3
v_gene: TRBV19
len: 13
d_gene: -

CDR3aa: CASSRSRLAGEVDEQFF
CDR3nt: TGTGCCAGCAGTCGTTCGCGACTAGCGGGGGAGGTGGATGAGCAGTTCTTC
abundance: once
j_gene: TRBJ2-1
v_gene: TRBV12-3/TRBV12-4
len: 17
d_gene: TRBD2

CDR3aa: CASSQDEGGFYGYTF
CDR3nt: TGTGCCAGCAGCCAAGACGAGGGAGGCTTCTATGGCTACACCTTC
abundance: medium-sized
j_gene: TRBJ1-2
v_gene: TRBV14
len: 15
d_gene: -

CDR3aa: CAISEDSGDLYEQYF
CDR3nt: TGTGCCATCAGTGAGGATAGCGGGGACCTTTACGAGCAGTACTTC
abundance: large
j_gene: TRBJ2-7
v_gene: TRBV10-3
len: 15
d_gene: TRBD2

CDR3aa: CASSWPGSYEQYF
CDR3nt: TGTGCCAGCAGCTGGCCAGGCTCCTACGAGCAGTACTTC
abundance: few
j_gene: TRBJ2-7
v_gene: TRBV6-2/TRBV6-3
len: 13
d_gene: -

CDR3aa: CASSRQMNEKLFF
CDR3nt: TGTGCCAGCAGCCGACAGATGAATGAAAAACTGTTTTTT
abundance: many
j_gene: TRBJ1-4
v_gene: TRBV7-9
len: 13
d_gene: -

CDR3aa: CSATLADEQFF
CDR3nt: TGCAGTGCTACCTTAGCGGATGAGCAGTTCTTC
abundance: few
j_gene: TRBJ2-1
v_gene: TRBV20-1
len: 11
d_gene: -

CDR3aa: CATSSAGVNQPQHF
CDR3nt: TGTGCCACCAGCAGTGCGGGTGTCAATCAGCCCCAGCATTTT
abundance: few
j_gene: TRBJ1-5
v_gene: TRBV15
len: 14
d_gene: -

CDR3aa: CASSFRGTGKETQYF
CDR3nt: TGTGCCAGCAGTTTCCGAGGGACAGGAAAAGAGACCCAGTACTTC
abundance: -
j_gene: TRBJ2-5
v_gene: TRBV28
len: 15
d_gene: TRBD1

CDR3aa: CASSHRGMAHEQYF
CDR3nt: TGTGCCAGCAGCCACAGGGGCATGGCCCACGAGCAGTACTTC
abundance: medium-sized
j_gene: TRBJ2-7
v_gene: TRBV7-9
len: 14
d_gene: TRBD1

CDR3aa: CASSPVQGNQPQHF
CDR3nt: TGTGCCAGCTCACCCGTTCAGGGCAATCAGCCCCAGCATTTT
abundance: -
j_gene: TRBJ1-5
v_gene: TRBV18
len: 14
d_gene: -

CDR3aa: CSAGGRQAGYEQYF
CDR3nt: TGCAGTGCGGGTGGACGGCAGGCTGGGTACGAGCAGTACTTC
abundance: medium-sized
j_gene: TRBJ2-7
v_gene: TRBV20-1
len: 14
d_gene: -

CDR3aa: CASSFRDKYGYTF
CDR3nt: TGTGCCAGCAGTTTCCGGGACAAGTATGGCTACACCTTC
abundance: -
j_gene: TRBJ1-2
v_gene: TRBV12-3/TRBV12-4
len: 13
d_gene: -

CDR3aa: CASRTGAANTEAFF
CDR3nt: TGTGCCAGCAGGACAGGGGCGGCGAACACTGAAGCTTTCTTT
abundance: few
j_gene: TRBJ1-1
v_gene: TRBV6-1
len: 14
d_gene: TRBD1

CDR3aa: CASSSTSTGELFF
CDR3nt: TGTGCCAGCAGCTCTACTAGCACCGGGGAGCTGTTTTTT
abundance: -
j_gene: TRBJ2-2
v_gene: TRBV7-2
len: 13
d_gene: -

CDR3aa: CATSDPSGGADEQFF
CDR3nt: TGTGCCACCAGTGACCCAAGCGGGGGGGCGGATGAGCAGTTCTTC
abundance: medium-sized
j_gene: TRBJ2-1
v_gene: TRBV24-1
len: 15
d_gene: TRBD2